One sample yielded the 6 T cell receptor beta chains listed below, sequenced in a study of T-cell memory formation after mild COVID-19 (dated by TCRdb to the early 2020s). The method behind the library was 5' RACE. Reads for this sample came from an Illumina NovaSeq 6000. Using fastp trimming at Q25 and MiXCR clonotype assembly, TCRdb reanalyzed the public sequencing data and kept in-frame beta chains. Merged by CDR3 protein, the rows form single entries marked with the most common genes and DNA. This sample holds around 200,000 distinct CDR3 sequences; around 25% were observed only once. The top ten hold 9.5% to 12% of the sample. Sequences were obtained from PBMCs or a T cell subset sorted from them (not recorded which). These receptors were collected from an adult woman who had mild COVID-19 (a few samples of this study predate the infection). The sample titles of this study are shuffled in the database, so cell type and time point are left out; the donor was told from shared clones.

The chain combines TRBV24-1 with TRBJ2-7, with 11 bases lining up with TRBD1. The CDR3 runs to 15 residues. Germline trimming cut 3 bases from V and 6 bases from J; bases unmatched to any gene: 6. The germline CDR1 and CDR2 sequences are KGHDR and SFDVKD. The CDR3 sequence is CATSDPRDRGGEQYF. DNA of the CDR3: TGTGCCACCAGTGATCCCCGGGACAGGGGGGGCGAGCAGTACTTC.

The V call is TRBV20-1, the J call TRBJ2-7, with 10 nucleotides matching TRBD2. The J segment lost 9 bases and the V segment lost 0 bases, leaving 11 bases of the junction unmatched. The CDR3 is 15 amino acids. Germline V lookup: CDR1 DFQATT, CDR2 SNEGSKA (reference sequence). The CDR3 sequence is CSARDQASGRFAQYF. The CDR3 coding sequence is TGCAGTGCTAGAGATCAGGCTAGCGGGAGATTCGCGCAGTACTTC.

This rearrangement joins TRBV9 to TRBJ2-3; TRBD2 is a possible D gene (6 bases). Trimming removed 3 bases at V and 2 bases at J, with 16 bases between. Germline CDR1 reads SGDLS; CDR2 reads YYNGEE. The CDR3 is made up of 16 amino acids. The CDR3 is CASSAGIAVSTDTQYF. DNA of the CDR3: TGTGCCAGCAGCGCGGGAATAGCGGTCTCCACAGATACGCAGTATTTT.

The chain has TRBV5-5 and TRBJ1-1, with D unclear. Trimming took 1 base from V and 4 from J, leaving 11 bases between them. The CDR3 is 14 amino acids. The germline CDR1 and CDR2 sequences are SGHKS and YYEKEE (reference sequence). The CDR3 sequence: CASSLLTQATEAFF. CDR3 in DNA: TGTGCCAGCAGCTTGTTGACTCAGGCCACTGAAGCTTTCTTT.

Only a few counts were recorded for this clonotype. This chain connects TRBV30 to TRBJ2-5, with D perhaps given as TRBD1 or TRBD2 (6 bases each). CDR3 size: 12 residues. Germline CDR1 reads GTSNPN; CDR2 reads SVGIG (reference sequence). V was pared by 5 bases and J by 5 bases, with 12 bases between. The CDR3: CAWRRGRETQYF. DNA of the CDR3: TGTGCCTGGCGAAGGGGGAGGGAGACCCAGTACTTC.

The J gene is TRBJ1-3, the V gene TRBV20-1, with 9 nucleotides matching TRBD1. After removal of 6 bases from V and 7 bases from J, the junction contained 13 bases not matched to a gene. The length of the CDR3 is 15 residues. In germline, CDR1 is DFQATT, CDR2 SNEGSKA (reference sequence). CDR3 bases: TGCAGTGCCGGGTTTGCGGGACAGGGTCGGAACACCATATATTTT. This encodes CSAGFAGQGRNTIYF.